This T cell receptor beta chain stems from a study of T cell repertoires in cytomegalovirus infection. Study as a whole: In public TCR beta signatures, there were indications of both CMV infection and matching HLA type. Whole-study findings and limits: The ex vivo response showed dominance by HLA-C-restricted CMV-specific TCR beta clonotypes. There were carriers of CMV plus the relevant HLA, and cumulative public TCR beta family frequency identified them.

This CDR3 contains 17 residues. The germline gives CDR1 SGHAT, CDR2 FQNNGV. Trimming removed 1 base at V and 0 bases at J, with 15 bases between. This clonotype was seen only a few times. Its cognate antigen is unknown. TCRdb independently ran MiXCR on the reads; one entry per CDR3 protein. The sample has tens of thousands of distinct CDR3 sequences; under 30% are singletons. This specimen was CD8+ T cells from cultured PBMCs, taken from culture after CMV antigen stimulation. The chain recombines TRBV11-2 with TRBJ2-5, with D uncertain. This TCR was sampled from a human donor in good health (CMV status not recorded). Some clones in this sample may be carry-over from other donors' samples. The CDR3 nucleotides are TGTGCCAGCAGCTTAGCCGCGAGTCCTGAGTACCAAGAGACCCAGTACTTC. Encoded protein: CASSLAASPEYQETQYF.